A selection of T cell receptor beta chains follows, all from one sample in a study of blood T cell repertoires in COVID-19. Sequencing was performed with immunoSEQ multiplex PCR; in TCRdb, only in-frame clones are kept and a portion is missing. The sample includes 130,000 to 150,000 clones, more than 75% of them seen just once. Sequenced sample: peripheral blood. All receptors come from an older man with acute or convalescent COVID-19. The CDR3 runs from the conserved cysteine through the conserved F or W. A D gene is named only where the DNA matches it firmly. Clone size is given for some rows only: seen once, a few or many times, or a class if the clone is expanded.

DNA,CDR3,D,J,size,V
TGTGCCACCAGTGATTGGGGGACAGGGACCCAAGAGACCCAGTACTTC,CATSDWGTGTQETQYF,TRBD1,TRBJ2-5,NA,TRBV24-1
TGCAGCGTAGAAACAGATTTCTATGGCTACACCTTC,CSVETDFYGYTF,NA,TRBJ1-2,once,TRBV29-1
TGTGCCAGCAGCTTAGTGACGGGTGAGAAAGAGACCCAGTACTTC,CASSLVTGEKETQYF,NA,TRBJ2-5,few,TRBV7-8
TGTGCCAGCAGTCAAACCGGGGGGAGCTACACCTTC,CASSQTGGSYTF,NA,TRBJ1-2,NA,TRBV7-9
TGCAGCGTTGGTGGCAGGGGAAAAGAGTATGGCTACACCTTC,CSVGGRGKEYGYTF,NA,TRBJ1-2,NA,TRBV29-1
TGTGCCAGCAGCCTAATGGGACAGGGGTCCTACGAGCAGTACTTC,CASSLMGQGSYEQYF,TRBD1,TRBJ2-7,NA,TRBV9
TGCGCCAGCAGCTCCCCCTGGAAGCGGGGGGAGGGCGGGGAGCTGTTTTTT,CASSSPWKRGEGGELFF,TRBD2,TRBJ2-2,NA,TRBV5-1
TGTGCCAGCAGAACAGGGCCCACTGAAGCTTTCTTT,CASRTGPTEAFF,NA,TRBJ1-1,NA,TRBV2
TGTGCCAGCAGCCAGTCCAGGGGCTATGGCTACACCTTC,CASSQSRGYGYTF,NA,TRBJ1-2,once,TRBV3-1/TRBV3-2
TGTGCCAGCAGCTTAACGAGCGGGGGATATGATGAGCAGTTCTTC,CASSLTSGGYDEQFF,TRBD2,TRBJ2-1,NA,TRBV7-3
TGTGCCAGCAGCCTCAAACCCGGGACAGGGGATCCAGATACGCAGTATTTT,CASSLKPGTGDPDTQYF,TRBD1,TRBJ2-3,NA,TRBV5-4
TGTGCCAGCAGTCTTCAAACGGACAGGTATTATGGCTACGAGCAGTACTTC,CASSLQTDRYYGYEQYF,TRBD1,TRBJ2-7,NA,TRBV6-6